This T cell receptor beta chain was recorded in a study of T cells in Graves' hyperthyroidism and ophthalmopathy. Study results and limitations: Before onset, by a median of around six months, the model predicted ophthalmopathy.

V was trimmed by 7 bases and J by 0 bases, leaving 13 bases between them. This CDR3 spans 13 amino acids. CDR1 is SQVTM, CDR2 ANQGSEA, per germline. Clinicians diagnosed patients from clinical symptoms, serum thyroxine and TRAb, thyroid ultrasound and orbital computed tomography. This clonotype was seen ten or more times. Antigen: not known. From RNA transcripts, TCR beta CDR3 regions were amplified. RT-PCR in the first round (using the HTBI primer set) targeted the TCR CDR3. TCRdb re-derived calls from the multiplex PCR reads in MiXCR, one entry per CDR3 protein. The repertoire includes around 620,000 distinct CDR3 sequences, roughly 46% of them detected once, and around a fifth sits in the top ten.

The J gene is TRBJ2-7, the V gene TRBV29-1; a weak D match, TRBD1 (5 bases). Sequenced input: peripheral blood or thyroid tissue (not recorded which). The TCR was taken from an adult woman with Graves' disease, either hyperthyroidism or ophthalmopathy (not recorded which). The CDR3 loop is CSARQGTSYEQYF. As DNA, the CDR3 is TGCAGCGCGAGGCAGGGAACCTCCTACGAGCAGTACTTC.